The TCR beta chain under discussion was sequenced for a study of blood T cell repertoires in COVID-19. Study as a whole: Acute-phase and convalescent COVID-19 samples originated in the United States, Italy and Spain. PBMCs, B-cell-depleted T cells, or T cells provided the cDNA or gDNA that made up the material.

Authors' methods: The authors estimated nucleated cell counts from reference gene primer amplification. Using immunoSEQ multiplex PCR, the repertoire was profiled, and TCRdb retains in-frame clones only, with some absent. The D gene and trimming were derived from the DNA, and the V and J assignments and clone size from that table. The sample contains roughly 50,000 clones, 84% of which appear only once. The clonotype originates from a man aged 50 to 59 with acute or convalescent COVID-19. The source material was peripheral blood.

The CDR3 DNA reads TGTGCCAGCTCATATAGGACAGCAACTAATGAAAAACTGTTTTTT. Protein product: CASSYRTATNEKLFF. This rearrangement joins TRBV18 to TRBJ1-4, with D perhaps TRBD1 (6 bases). Germline CDR1 KGHSH, CDR2 LQKENI. Trimming shortened V by 5 bases and J by 0 bases, and 10 bases separated the two germline ends. The CDR3 totals 15 residues.